The 26 T cell receptor beta chains below were found in one sample sequenced in a study of blood T cell repertoires in COVID-19. Repertoires were generated with immunoSEQ multiplex PCR, while TCRdb's copy carries only in-frame clones and drops some. The sample lists about 52,000 clones, roughly 90% seen once, with approximately 16% in the top ten. The specimen sequenced was peripheral blood. All receptors derive from a human donor with active COVID-19. The donor label of this sample is uncertain.

This sequence joins TRBV6-1 and TRBJ1-2; D might be TRBD1 (5 bases). V was pared by 3 bases and J by 2 bases, with 10 bases between. CDR1 MNHNS and CDR2 SASEGT come from the germline V gene. The CDR3 loop spans 14 amino acids. CDR3 DNA: TGTGCCAGCAGTGACAGGGCCCTAAACTATGGCTACACCTTC. Translating gives CASSDRALNYGYTF.

This chain uses TRBV2 with TRBJ2-7, with D perhaps matching TRBD2 (5 bases). In germline, CDR1 is SNHLY, CDR2 FYNNEI. The CDR3 length is 13 residues. V was cut by 4 bases and J by 6 bases, with 13 bases left in between. The CDR3 sequence: CASSVRGSSEQYF. CDR3 DNA sequence: TGTGCCAGCAGTGTCAGAGGGAGCTCCGAGCAGTACTTC.

The chain combines TRBV3-1 (or the pseudogene TRBV3-2) with TRBJ1-1; tentatively, D is TRBD1 (6 bases). V was trimmed by 1 base and J by 4 bases, leaving 10 bases between them. The germline V gene has CDR1 LGHDT and CDR2 YNNKEL (reference sequence). The CDR3 contains 14 residues. CDR3 DNA: TGTGCCAGCAGCCAAGTGAGAGGGGGCACTGAAGCTTTCTTT. Residues: CASSQVRGGTEAFF.

The chain combines TRBV3-1 (or the pseudogene TRBV3-2) with TRBJ2-3; TRBD2 matches at 10 bases. Unmatched junction bases numbered 4, after V lost 6 bases and J lost 1 base. The CDR3 extends over 15 amino acids. Germline V gene data show CDR1 as LGHDT and CDR2 as YNNKEL (reference sequence). The CDR3 region has the DNA TGTGCCAGCAGGACTAGCGGGTCTGGCACAGATACGCAGTATTTT. This codes for CASRTSGSGTDTQYF.

The chain carries TRBV3-1 (or the pseudogene TRBV3-2) and TRBJ2-1; 10 bases agree with TRBD1. The CDR3 runs to 15 residues. CDR1 is LGHDT, CDR2 YNNKEL, per germline (reference sequence). Trimming at V came to 4 bases and at J to 4 bases, leaving 4 bases not matched to a gene. CDR3 region: CASSRGTGVYNEQFF. CDR3 coding DNA: TGTGCCAGCAGCCGTGGGACAGGGGTTTACAATGAGCAGTTCTTC.

This rearrangement joins TRBV7-2 to TRBJ2-7; 8 nucleotides line up with TRBD1. The length of the CDR3 is 17 residues. Unmatched junction bases numbered 16, after V lost 0 bases and J lost 9 bases. CDR1 is SGHTA and CDR2 is FQGNSA in the germline V gene. CDR3 nucleotide sequence: TGTGCCAGCAGCTTAGCGATTGGCCAGGGGGCAATAGGGAGGCAGTACTTC. The encoded protein is CASSLAIGQGAIGRQYF.

J is TRBJ1-2 and V is TRBV28, with 7 bases matching TRBD1. The germline gives CDR1 MDHEN, CDR2 SYDVKM. This CDR3 is built from 14 residues. V was clipped by 6 bases and J by 4 bases; unmatched bases: 8. CDR3 loop: CASRPGQKIYGYTF. The CDR3 DNA sequence: TGTGCCAGCAGGCCGGGACAGAAGATCTATGGCTACACCTTC.

This clone was seen only once. The rearrangement joins TRBV5-6 to TRBJ1-5; 10 positions agree with TRBD1. The germline V gene encodes CDR1 SGHDT and CDR2 YYEEEE. The trim removed 4 bases at V and 4 bases at J, leaving 5 bases unmatched. This CDR3 comprises 15 residues. DNA for the CDR3: TGTGCCAGCAGCCGCGGGACAGGGGTAAATCAGCCCCAGCATTTT. Its protein product is CASSRGTGVNQPQHF. Variable domain in full (rest from reference TRBV5-6 and TRBJ1-5): DAGVTQSPTHLIKTRGQQVTLRCSPKSGHDTVSWYQQALGQGPQFIFQYYEEEERQRGNFPDRFSGHQFPNYSSELNVNALLLGDSALYLCASSRGTGVNQPQHFGDGTRLSIL.

The chain employs TRBV19 and TRBJ1-1; 9 nucleotides match TRBD1. CDR1 is LNHDA and CDR2 is SQIVND in the germline V gene (reference sequence). Trimming removed 6 bases from V and 3 bases from J; junction bases left unmatched: 14. This CDR3 is 17 amino acids long. CDR3 amino acids: CASRGDRALAQDTEAFF. DNA of the CDR3: TGTGCCAGTAGGGGGGACAGGGCATTAGCCCAGGACACTGAAGCTTTCTTT.

This sequence joins TRBV7-8 and TRBJ1-2; tentatively, D is TRBD1 (5 bases). The V and J ends lost 7 bases and 3 bases respectively, with 18 bases between them. Germline V gives CDR1 SGHVS, CDR2 FQNEAQ. The CDR3 consists of 15 residues. In DNA form, the CDR3 reads TGTGCCAGCACCAATACCGGGAGGGGCGACTATGGCTACACCTTC. Protein: CASTNTGRGDYGYTF.

The gene calls are TRBV27 and TRBJ1-1; D remains unclear. This CDR3 comprises 12 residues. Trimming stripped 5 bases from V and 5 bases from J, with 9 bases between. Germline V gene sequence: CDR1 MNHEY, CDR2 SMNVEV (reference sequence). CDR3 sequence reads: CASSDWRTEAFF. CDR3 bases: TGTGCCAGCAGTGATTGGAGGACTGAAGCTTTCTTT.

The chain has TRBV6-5 and TRBJ1-2; unclear D gene. V gave up 7 bases and J gave up 5 bases, with 17 bases separating them. The length of the CDR3 is 14 residues. Germline V gene sequence: CDR1 MNHEY, CDR2 SVGAGI. For the CDR3, the DNA is TGTGCCAGCAAAGTGTCCGCAGGAAAATATGGCTACACCTTC. This translates into CASKVSAGKYGYTF.

This chain connects TRBV6-1 to TRBJ2-1; the match to TRBD2 covers 8 bases. V was pared by 3 bases and J by 2 bases, with 9 bases of the junction left unmatched. The CDR3 runs to 17 residues. Germline lookup yields CDR1 MNHNS and CDR2 SASEGT. Here the CDR3 reads CASSDPRGTSAYNEQFF. CDR3 bases: TGTGCCAGCAGTGACCCTCGGGGGACTAGTGCCTACAATGAGCAGTTCTTC.

This clone appeared a single time. J is TRBJ2-1 and V is TRBV19; TRBD2 matches at 15 bases. Germline V gene lookup returns CDR1 LNHDA and CDR2 SQIVND (reference sequence). With V trimmed by 7 bases and J by 8 bases, 18 bases remained unmatched. The CDR3 totals 19 residues. CDR3 sequence: CASIPAPGLAGGPMYEQFF. The CDR3 nucleotides are TGTGCCAGTATCCCGGCCCCTGGACTAGCGGGGGGGCCTATGTATGAGCAGTTCTTC.

This rearrangement joins TRBV4-2 to TRBJ2-5; 9 nucleotides match TRBD1. V trimming: 5 bases; J trimming: 4 bases; junction bases outside the gene matches: 8. The length of the CDR3 is 15 residues. Germline V gene lookup returns CDR1 LGHNA and CDR2 YNFKEQ. In DNA form, the CDR3 reads TGTGCCAGCAGCTCTAGGACAGGGGTGGGAGAGACCCAGTACTTC. Translating it yields CASSSRTGVGETQYF.

This chain uses TRBV19 with TRBJ2-2, with 10 bases aligning to TRBD1. Germline V gene lookup returns CDR1 LNHDA and CDR2 SQIVND (reference sequence). With V trimmed by 9 bases and J by 3 bases, 10 bases remained unmatched. The CDR3 length is 16 residues. This CDR3 reads CASLTGDRGYTGELFF. The CDR3 nucleotides read TGTGCCAGCTTAACGGGGGACAGGGGTTACACCGGGGAGCTGTTTTTT.

This rearrangement joins TRBV6-2 or TRBV6-3 to TRBJ2-1; 8 bases are a match to TRBD1. Germline V gives CDR1 MNHEY, CDR2 SVGEGT. The CDR3 is 11 amino acids. V lost 6 bases to trimming and J lost 10 bases; unmatched junction nucleotides: 2. Here the CDR3 reads CASSQGAEQFF. The CDR3, as DNA: TGTGCCAGCAGCCAGGGGGCAGAGCAGTTCTTC.

The rearrangement links TRBV18 to TRBJ1-6, with TRBD1 identical over 9 bases. J was trimmed by 10 bases and V by 2 bases; bases with no gene match: 3. Per germline, CDR1 KGHSH and CDR2 LQKENI. The CDR3 consists of 14 residues. The CDR3 protein is CASSPGTGTSPLHF. The CDR3 coding sequence is TGTGCCAGCTCACCAGGGACAGGGACCTCACCCCTCCACTTT.

The J gene is TRBJ2-7, the V gene TRBV6-2 or TRBV6-3, with D unclear. Germline V gene sequence: CDR1 MNHEY, CDR2 SVGEGT. The CDR3 length is 14 residues. V dropped 4 bases and J dropped 3 bases, with 13 bases sitting between them. Written as DNA, the CDR3 is TGTGCCAGCAGTTCCGCAAATAGTGTCTACGAGCAGTACTTC. It specifies CASSSANSVYEQYF.

This rearrangement joins TRBV7-2 to TRBJ2-7; 8 bases are a match to TRBD2. This CDR3 is 15 amino acids long. Germline-derived CDR1 and CDR2 are SGHTA and FQGNSA. J lost 4 bases, V lost 3 bases, and 8 bases had no gene match. CDR3 loop: CASSFPGTRRYEQYF. Written as DNA, the CDR3 is TGTGCCAGCAGCTTCCCCGGGACTAGGAGATACGAGCAGTACTTC. Full variable domain (missing parts from reference TRBV7-2 and TRBJ2-7): GAGVSQSPSNKVTEKGKDVELRCDPISGHTALYWYRQSLGQGLEFLIYFQGNSAPDKSGLPSDRFSAERTGGSVSTLTIQRTQQEDSAVYLCASSFPGTRRYEQYFGPGTRLTVT.

The J gene is TRBJ2-3, the V gene TRBV9; 12 bases fit TRBD2. Trimming took 3 bases from V and 2 from J; bases not matched to a gene: 4. Germline CDR1 and CDR2: SGDLS and YYNGEE. This CDR3 spans 16 amino acids. The CDR3 loop is CASSASGGVTTDTQYF. CDR3 coding DNA: TGTGCCAGCAGCGCTAGCGGGGGGGTCACCACAGATACGCAGTATTTT.

This chain uses TRBV19 with TRBJ2-4; D is ambiguous. Germline V lookup: CDR1 LNHDA, CDR2 SQIVND (reference sequence). Trimming pared 3 bases from V and 0 bases from J, leaving 6 bases between. This CDR3 is 14 amino acids long. This CDR3 reads CASSISPAKNIQYF. The CDR3 bases are TGTGCCAGTAGTATTTCTCCAGCCAAAAACATTCAGTACTTC.

The CDR3 loop is CASTEGFKNIQYF. In DNA form, the CDR3 reads TGTGCCAGCACGGAGGGGTTCAAAAACATTCAGTACTTC. V and J are TRBV6-5 and TRBJ2-4; D might be TRBD2 (6 bases). This CDR3 has 13 residues. Germline CDR1 reads MNHEY; CDR2 reads SVGAGI. The V end lost 7 bases, the J end lost 3 bases, and 10 bases lay between the germline ends.

J is TRBJ2-1 and V is TRBV7-6, with D possibly TRBD1 on 5 matching bases. The V gene's germline CDR1 is SGHVS and CDR2 FNYEAQ. The CDR3 has 16 residues. V dropped 5 bases and J dropped 3 bases, with 17 bases sitting between them. CDR3 DNA: TGTGCCAGCAGCCCTTCCCCCTTCGACAGCTACAATGAGCAGTTCTTC. It yields the protein CASSPSPFDSYNEQFF.

V gene TRBV7-3 combines with J gene TRBJ1-2, with 9 bases matching TRBD1. J lost 2 bases, V lost 1 base, and 11 bases had no gene match. Germline-derived CDR1 and CDR2 are SGHTA and FQGTGA. The CDR3 is 18 residues long. The chain's CDR3 is CASSLMGGTGSMNYGYTF. The DNA for the CDR3 is TGTGCCAGCAGCTTAATGGGCGGGACAGGGTCGATGAACTATGGCTACACCTTC.

The V gene is TRBV5-6, the J gene TRBJ1-5, with TRBD1 matching over 9 bases. The CDR3 contains 14 residues. V was clipped by 4 bases and J by 6 bases; unmatched bases: 5. The germline V gene has CDR1 SGHDT and CDR2 YYEEEE. This CDR3 reads CASSEGTGTQPQHF. CDR3 bases: TGTGCCAGCAGCGAAGGGACAGGGACTCAGCCCCAGCATTTT.